What follows is one T cell receptor beta chain and its context. The sample originates from a study of blood T cell repertoires in COVID-19. CDR1 SGHVS and CDR2 FQNEAQ come from the germline V gene. V lost 1 base, J lost 18 bases, and 13 bases lay in between. The length of the CDR3 is 12 residues. Assay used: immunoSEQ multiplex PCR; TCRdb lists only in-frame clones, some missing. The sample has under 200,000 clones; 75% to 85% are singletons. Sequencing was performed on peripheral blood. The sequence derives from a human donor in a cohort sampled during active COVID-19. V gene TRBV7-8 combines with J gene TRBJ1-6; D is ambiguous. CDR3 DNA sequence: TGTGCCAGCAGCTTAGGGGCAGACTACCCCCACTTT. Translating it yields CASSLGADYPHF.